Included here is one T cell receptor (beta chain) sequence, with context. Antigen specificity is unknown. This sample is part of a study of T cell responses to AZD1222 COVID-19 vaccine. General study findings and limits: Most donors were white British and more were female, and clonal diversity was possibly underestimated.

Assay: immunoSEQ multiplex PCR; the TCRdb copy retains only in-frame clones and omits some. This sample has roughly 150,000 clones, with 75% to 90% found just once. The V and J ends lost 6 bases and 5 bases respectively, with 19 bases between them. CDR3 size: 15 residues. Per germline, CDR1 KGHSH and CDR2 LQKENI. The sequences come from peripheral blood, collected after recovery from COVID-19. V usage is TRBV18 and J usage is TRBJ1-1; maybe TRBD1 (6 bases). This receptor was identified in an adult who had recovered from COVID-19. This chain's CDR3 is CASSNSGQHTTEAFF. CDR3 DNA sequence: TGTGCCAGCTCCAATTCTGGACAGCATACTACTGAAGCTTTCTTT.